The 28 T cell receptor beta chains given below trace back to one sample, sequenced in a study of blood T cell repertoires in COVID-19. Data came from immunoSEQ multiplex PCR; TCRdb stores just in-frame clones and leaves some out. The table lists tens of thousands of clones, roughly 90% of them singletons. Source material: peripheral blood. Source of these receptors: a human donor with active COVID-19. The donor label of this sample is uncertain.

The CDR3 sequence: CASSFPGQGEDTQYF. CDR3 DNA sequence: TGTGCCAGCAGCTTTCCGGGACAGGGGGAAGATACGCAGTATTTT. The chain is built from TRBV5-4 and TRBJ2-3, with 11 bases matching TRBD1. The germline gives CDR1 SGHNT, CDR2 YYREEE (reference sequence). CDR3 length: 15 residues. V gave up 2 bases and J gave up 5 bases; unmatched junction bases: 4.

This clone appeared once. V is TRBV7-2 and J is TRBJ1-2, with 7 bases fitting TRBD1. This CDR3 comprises 16 residues. J gave up 2 bases and V 5 bases, and 11 bases lay outside the gene matches. Germline V CDR1 and CDR2: SGHTA, FQGNSA. CDR3 region: CASSPGGTERNYGYTF. Written as DNA, the CDR3 is TGTGCCAGCAGCCCTGGGGGGACAGAAAGGAACTATGGCTACACCTTC.

The rearrangement links TRBV7-9 to TRBJ1-2; 7 positions match TRBD1. V gave up 5 bases and J gave up 5 bases; unmatched junction bases: 17. The CDR3 sequence is 17 residues long. Germline V gene sequence: CDR1 SEHNR, CDR2 FQNEAQ (reference sequence). The CDR3 sequence is CASSPPKPGQHSYGYTF. CDR3 nucleotides: TGTGCCAGCAGCCCCCCGAAGCCGGGACAGCATTCGTATGGCTACACCTTC.

This chain links TRBV6-1 with TRBJ1-2; 7 bases are a match to TRBD1. Germline CDR1 MNHNS, CDR2 SASEGT. V shed 1 base, J shed 4 bases, and the junction held 6 bases outside the gene matches. This CDR3 region has 15 residues. The CDR3 DNA reads TGTGCCAGCAGTGAAGGACAGGGTCTTATCTATGGCTACACCTTC. It yields the protein CASSEGQGLIYGYTF.

The chain links TRBV20-1 to TRBJ1-1; D gene uncertain. Trimming pared 6 bases from V and 7 bases from J, leaving 12 bases between. Germline assignment: CDR1 DFQATT and CDR2 SNEGSKA (reference sequence). The CDR3 loop spans 11 amino acids. The CDR3 loop is CSALGMGEAFF. CDR3 nucleotide sequence: TGCAGTGCGCTGGGCATGGGTGAAGCTTTCTTT.

This clone was observed a single time. The rearrangement joins TRBV5-6 to TRBJ1-2; TRBD1 agrees at 7 bases. Losses at the gene ends were 0 bases for V and 6 bases for J; bases not matched to a gene: 17. The CDR3 length is 18 residues. Germline V CDR1 and CDR2: SGHDT, YYEEEE. Written as DNA, the CDR3 is TGTGCCAGCAGCTTGGCGGTCTCCGGGGTTGACAGGGCGCATGGCTACACCTTC. This translates into CASSLAVSGVDRAHGYTF.

This clone showed up just once. V is TRBV29-1 and J is TRBJ2-3; D perhaps matches TRBD2 (5 bases). In germline, CDR1 is SQVTM, CDR2 ANQGSEA. This CDR3 has 15 amino acids. V was trimmed by 5 bases and J by 0 bases, leaving 15 bases between them. CDR3 region: CSVWESGDSTDTQYF. The CDR3 DNA reads TGCAGCGTTTGGGAGTCCGGAGATAGCACAGATACGCAGTATTTT.

This clone was observed once. The V and J genes are TRBV24-1 and TRBJ2-1, with D maybe TRBD1 (6 bases). The germline gives CDR1 KGHDR, CDR2 SFDVKD. Trimming pared 7 bases from V and 3 bases from J, leaving 15 bases between. The CDR3 has 15 residues. The DNA for the CDR3 is TGTGCCACCAGCTCTACAGGGTCCTTCTACAATGAGCAGTTCTTC. This codes for CATSSTGSFYNEQFF.

This sequence joins TRBV5-4 and TRBJ1-1; tentative D call: TRBD1 (6 bases). The CDR3 extends over 15 amino acids. From germline, CDR1 is SGHNT and CDR2 YYREEE (reference sequence). V lost 0 bases and J 0 bases, leaving 9 bases between the germline ends. The CDR3 coding sequence is TGTGCCAGCAGCTTGGGGACAGCCATGAACACTGAAGCTTTCTTT. Translation: CASSLGTAMNTEAFF.

This chain connects TRBV5-6 to TRBJ2-5; a possible D gene is TRBD1 (5 bases). In germline, CDR1 is SGHDT, CDR2 YYEEEE. The V gene lost 4 bases and the J gene lost 0 bases, with 10 bases spanning the gap. CDR3 size: 14 residues. CDR3 DNA: TGTGCCAGCAGCCCCTGGGGCCACCAAGAGACCCAGTACTTC. This translates into CASSPWGHQETQYF.

Note on this clone: The same CDR3 arises from other DNA sequences in this sample as well. The chain joins TRBV20-1 to TRBJ2-7, with TRBD2 matching over 8 bases. The CDR3 runs 14 residues. Germline loops: CDR1 DFQATT, CDR2 SNEGSKA (reference sequence). The V segment lost 3 bases and the J segment 2 bases; nucleotides outside the gene matches: 6. The CDR3 sequence: CSASPSGGAYEQYF. The CDR3 nucleotides read TGCAGTGCTAGTCCCTCGGGGGGGGCCTACGAGCAGTACTTC.

The rearrangement links TRBV5-8 to TRBJ1-2, with 8 bases fitting TRBD1. V shed 3 bases and J 4 bases; nucleotides not matched to a gene: 8. The germline V gene encodes CDR1 SGHTS and CDR2 YDEGEE. The CDR3 spans 15 residues. The CDR3 nucleotides read TGTGCCAGCAGCTCCGACAGGGGCTTGAGCTATGGCTACACCTTC. Its protein product is CASSSDRGLSYGYTF.

This clone has a handful of counts. J is TRBJ1-2 and V is TRBV28; 7 bases fit TRBD1. The J segment lost 5 bases and the V segment lost 6 bases, leaving 3 bases of the junction unmatched. The CDR3 is 12 amino acids. The germline CDR1 and CDR2 sequences are MDHEN and SYDVKM. The CDR3 DNA sequence: TGTGCCAGCAGCACAGGGGAATATGGCTACACCTTC. Its protein product is CASSTGEYGYTF.

This chain uses TRBV7-2 with TRBJ2-3; 7 bases align to TRBD2. Germline values: CDR1 SGHTA, CDR2 FQGNSA. Unmatched junction bases numbered 3, after V lost 1 base and J lost 5 bases. The CDR3 length is 14 residues. This CDR3 reads CASSLVLAEDTQYF. CDR3 bases: TGTGCCAGCAGCTTAGTGCTAGCGGAAGATACGCAGTATTTT. Complete variable domain (other parts from reference TRBV7-2 and TRBJ2-3): GAGVSQSPSNKVTEKGKDVELRCDPISGHTALYWYRQSLGQGLEFLIYFQGNSAPDKSGLPSDRFSAERTGGSVSTLTIQRTQQEDSAVYLCASSLVLAEDTQYFGPGTRLTVL.

This clone was seen only a few times. The V gene is TRBV4-3, the J gene TRBJ2-3; 8 bases agree with TRBD2. The germline V gene has CDR1 LGHNA and CDR2 YSLEER. The J segment lost 1 base and the V segment lost 1 base, leaving 7 bases of the junction unmatched. The CDR3 runs to 17 residues. The CDR3, as DNA: TGCGCCAGCAGCCAAGGGGTTGCGCGGGGGGGCACAGATACGCAGTATTTT. The encoded protein is CASSQGVARGGTDTQYF.

The V and J genes are TRBV27 and TRBJ2-7; tentative D call: TRBD1 (6 bases). V dropped 6 bases and J dropped 7 bases, with 13 bases sitting between them. Germline V gives CDR1 MNHEY, CDR2 SMNVEV (reference sequence). This CDR3 region has 12 residues. Here the CDR3 DNA reads TGTGCCAGCAGCCATACAGGGATTGAGCAGTACTTC. Its translation is CASSHTGIEQYF.

The V gene is TRBV7-9, the J gene TRBJ2-7; 9 nucleotides agree with TRBD1. V was clipped by 3 bases and J by 3 bases; unmatched bases: 6. This CDR3 is 15 amino acids long. CDR1 is SEHNR and CDR2 is FQNEAQ in the germline V gene (reference sequence). The CDR3 coding sequence is TGTGCCAGCAGCTTGCTCGGACAGGGGATCTACGAGCAGTACTTC. Residues: CASSLLGQGIYEQYF.

V usage is TRBV13 and J usage is TRBJ1-1, with D unresolved. The CDR3 sequence is 13 residues long. Trimming left V 5 bases short and J 4 bases short, with 11 bases between. Per germline, CDR1 PRHDT and CDR2 FYEKMQ (reference sequence). The CDR3: CASSNTVTTEAFF. DNA of the CDR3: TGTGCCAGCAGCAATACAGTGACCACTGAAGCTTTCTTT.

The rearrangement uses TRBV9 and TRBJ1-2, with TRBD1 as a possible D gene (5 bases). Trimming removed 3 bases at V and 5 bases at J, with 14 bases between. CDR1 is SGDLS and CDR2 is YYNGEE in the germline V gene. The CDR3 covers 14 residues. The CDR3 DNA is TGTGCCAGCAGCGCCGCTCAGGGACTTTATGGCTACACCTTC. This translates into CASSAAQGLYGYTF.

This clone was picked up one time. The chain combines TRBV20-1 with TRBJ2-3; 10 bases line up with TRBD1. Germline values: CDR1 DFQATT, CDR2 SNEGSKA (reference sequence). The CDR3 covers 17 residues. The J segment lost 5 bases and the V segment lost 3 bases, leaving 14 bases of the junction unmatched. The CDR3 bases are TGCAGTGCTAGTGGGTGGTTAGGGACAGGGGCTGGAGATACGCAGTATTTT. Protein sequence: CSASGWLGTGAGDTQYF.

The rearrangement joins TRBV3-1 (or the pseudogene TRBV3-2) to TRBJ1-2; possibly TRBD1 for D (6 bases). CDR3 size: 16 residues. V lost 1 base and J 8 bases, leaving 20 bases between the germline ends. Germline CDR1 LGHDT, CDR2 YNNKEL (reference sequence). CDR3 sequence: CASSQVIIGQLGGYTF. CDR3 sequence (DNA): TGTGCCAGCAGCCAAGTAATCATTGGACAGCTGGGAGGCTACACCTTC.

This sequence joins TRBV7-2 and TRBJ2-7, with TRBD1 matching over 8 bases. The CDR3 is 13 amino acids. Per the germline V gene, CDR1 is SGHTA and CDR2 is FQGNSA. V lost 4 bases and J lost 1; bases outside the gene matches: 0. This chain's CDR3 is CASSYRGSYEQYF. CDR3 nucleotides: TGTGCCAGCAGCTACAGGGGGTCCTACGAGCAGTACTTC.

The rearrangement links TRBV19 to TRBJ1-3; the D gene is possibly TRBD1 (5 bases). The V end lost 7 bases, the J end lost 0 bases, and 7 bases lay between the germline ends. Germline CDR1 is LNHDA and CDR2 is SQIVND (reference sequence). The CDR3 consists of 13 residues. CDR3 DNA sequence: TGTGCCAGTACCCAGGGCTCTGGAAACACCATATATTTT. This gives the protein CASTQGSGNTIYF.

The chain recombines TRBV7-9 with TRBJ2-1; TRBD2 matches 8 bases. Germline-derived CDR1 and CDR2 are SEHNR and FQNEAQ (reference sequence). The CDR3 spans 15 residues. J gave up 3 bases and V 1 base, and 2 bases lay outside the gene matches. The DNA of the CDR3 is TGTGCCAGCAGCTTAGTTAGCGGGGTCTACAATGAGCAGTTCTTC. Translating gives CASSLVSGVYNEQFF.

Written as DNA, the CDR3 is TGTGCCAGCTACGGGGCAGGGGCGGGAGATACGCAGTATTTT. This codes for CASYGAGAGDTQYF. The J gene is TRBJ2-3, the V gene TRBV6-5, with TRBD1 as a possible D gene (6 bases). CDR3 length: 14 residues. Germline V gives CDR1 MNHEY, CDR2 SVGAGI. V lost 8 bases, J lost 5 bases, and 17 bases lay in between.

CDR3 sequence (DNA): TGTGCCACCAGCAGAGGGGGGCGGGATCAGCCCCAGCATTTT. Protein: CATSRGGRDQPQHF. V is TRBV15 and J is TRBJ1-5; possibly TRBD1 for D (6 bases). The CDR3 spans 14 residues. Trimming shortened V by 1 base and J by 5 bases, and 9 bases separated the two germline ends. Germline V lookup: CDR1 LNHNV, CDR2 YYDKDF (reference sequence).

The chain joins TRBV3-1 (or the pseudogene TRBV3-2) to TRBJ2-7; 7 bases map to TRBD1. This CDR3 comprises 15 residues. Trimming at V came to 2 bases and at J to 3 bases, leaving 7 bases not matched to a gene. Per germline, CDR1 LGHDT and CDR2 YNNKEL (reference sequence). The CDR3 bases are TGTGCCAGCAGCCAAACACCGGGACAGAGCTACGAGCAGTACTTC. This sequence encodes CASSQTPGQSYEQYF.

The chain is built from TRBV5-6 and TRBJ1-2, with D possibly TRBD1 on 5 matching bases. CDR3 length: 13 residues. Trimming stripped 0 bases from V and 4 bases from J, with 7 bases between. Per the germline V gene, CDR1 is SGHDT and CDR2 is YYEEEE. This CDR3 is CASSLVGPYGYTF. The CDR3 DNA is TGTGCCAGCAGCTTGGTGGGGCCCTATGGCTACACCTTC.